This TCR beta chain was observed in a study of lymphopenia after photon versus proton radiotherapy. Turning to this clone: Its antigen is undetermined.

Clones were sequenced by immunoSEQ multiplex PCR, and TCRdb holds only the in-frame ones, with some missing. The table records under 30,000 clones, roughly 80% of them present only once. Regarding the study as a whole: After the lymphocyte nadir, photon-treated repertoires showed oligoclonal expansion, especially of CD8+ Temra cells. Under photons, naive T cells and diversity fell while effector/memory populations rose. Only patients who died were analyzed for survival; proton advantage is unproven.

This sequence was found in a man between 35 and 55 years old with gastric cancer. Material: peripheral blood, obtained from a patient treated with photon-based radiotherapy.

CDR3 DNA: TGTGCCAGCTCACCACCGCTGTCTCAGGACCCTCAAGAGACCCAGTACTTC. It specifies CASSPPLSQDPQETQYF. The V gene is TRBV18, the J gene TRBJ2-5, with D uncertain. V was pared by 0 bases and J by 2 bases, with 16 bases between. Germline V gene data show CDR1 as KGHSH and CDR2 as LQKENI. The CDR3 sequence is 17 residues long.